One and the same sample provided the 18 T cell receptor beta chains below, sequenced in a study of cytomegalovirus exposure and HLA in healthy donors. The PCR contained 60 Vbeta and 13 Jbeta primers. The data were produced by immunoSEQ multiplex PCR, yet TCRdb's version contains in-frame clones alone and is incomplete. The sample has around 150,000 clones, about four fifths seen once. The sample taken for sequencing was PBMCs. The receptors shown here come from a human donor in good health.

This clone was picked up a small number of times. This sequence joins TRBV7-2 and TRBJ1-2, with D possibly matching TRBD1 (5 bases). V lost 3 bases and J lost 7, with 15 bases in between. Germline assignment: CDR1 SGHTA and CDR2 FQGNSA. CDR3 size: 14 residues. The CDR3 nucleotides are TGTGCCAGCAGCTTCCAGAGGCAGGGTGGTGGCTACACCTTC. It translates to CASSFQRQGGGYTF. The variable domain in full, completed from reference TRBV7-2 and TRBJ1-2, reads GAGVSQSPSNKVTEKGKDVELRCDPISGHTALYWYRQSLGQGLEFLIYFQGNSAPDKSGLPSDRFSAERTGGSVSTLTIQRTQQEDSAVYLCASSFQRQGGGYTFGSGTRLTVV.

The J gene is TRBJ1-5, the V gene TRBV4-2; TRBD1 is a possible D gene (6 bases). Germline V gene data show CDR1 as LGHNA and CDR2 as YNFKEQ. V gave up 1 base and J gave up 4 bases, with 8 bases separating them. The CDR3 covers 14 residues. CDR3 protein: CASSQVGGNQPQHF. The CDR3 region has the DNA TGTGCCAGCAGCCAAGTAGGGGGAAATCAGCCCCAGCATTTT.

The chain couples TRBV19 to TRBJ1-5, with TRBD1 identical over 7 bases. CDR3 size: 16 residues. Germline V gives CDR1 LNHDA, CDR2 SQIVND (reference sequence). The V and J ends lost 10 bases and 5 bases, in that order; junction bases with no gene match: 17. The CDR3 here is CATQLTHGQAHQPQHF. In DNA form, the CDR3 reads TGTGCCACCCAACTCACGCACGGACAGGCCCATCAGCCCCAGCATTTT. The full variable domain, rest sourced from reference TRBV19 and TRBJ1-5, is DGGITQSPKYLFRKEGQNVTLSCEQNLNHDAMYWYRQDPGQGLRLIYYSQIVNDFQKGDIAEGYSVSREKKESFPLTVTSAQKNPTAFYLCATQLTHGQAHQPQHFGDGTRLSIL.

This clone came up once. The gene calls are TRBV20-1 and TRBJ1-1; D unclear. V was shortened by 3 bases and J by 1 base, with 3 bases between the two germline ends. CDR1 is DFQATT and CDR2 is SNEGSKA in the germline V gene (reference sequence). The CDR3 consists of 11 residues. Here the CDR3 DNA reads TGCAGTGCTAGCGGGAACACTGAAGCTTTCTTT. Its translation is CSASGNTEAFF.

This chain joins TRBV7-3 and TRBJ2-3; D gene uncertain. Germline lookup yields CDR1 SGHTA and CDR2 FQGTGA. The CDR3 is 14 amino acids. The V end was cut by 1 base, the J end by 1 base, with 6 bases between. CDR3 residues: CASSLSPGTDTQYF. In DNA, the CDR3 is TGTGCCAGCAGCTTAAGTCCTGGCACAGATACGCAGTATTTT.

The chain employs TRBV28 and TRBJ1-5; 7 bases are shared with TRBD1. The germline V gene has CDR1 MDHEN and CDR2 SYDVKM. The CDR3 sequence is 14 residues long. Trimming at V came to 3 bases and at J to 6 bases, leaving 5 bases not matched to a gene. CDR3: CASSLTGIRQPQHF. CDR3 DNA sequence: TGTGCCAGCAGTTTGACAGGGATTCGTCAGCCCCAGCATTTT.

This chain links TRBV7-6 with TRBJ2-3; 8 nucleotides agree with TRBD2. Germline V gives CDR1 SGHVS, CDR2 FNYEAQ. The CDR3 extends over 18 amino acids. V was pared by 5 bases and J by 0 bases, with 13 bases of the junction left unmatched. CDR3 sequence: CASSLLPGLAPSTDTQYF. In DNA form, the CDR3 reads TGTGCCAGCAGCCTACTCCCTGGACTAGCTCCGAGCACAGATACGCAGTATTTT.

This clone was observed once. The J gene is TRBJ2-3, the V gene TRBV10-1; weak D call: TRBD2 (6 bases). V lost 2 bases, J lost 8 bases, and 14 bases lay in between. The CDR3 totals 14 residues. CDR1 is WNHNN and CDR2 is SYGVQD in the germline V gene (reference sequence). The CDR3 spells CASSERLWGGTQYF. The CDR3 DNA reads TGCGCCAGCAGTGAGCGTCTCTGGGGAGGTACGCAGTATTTT.

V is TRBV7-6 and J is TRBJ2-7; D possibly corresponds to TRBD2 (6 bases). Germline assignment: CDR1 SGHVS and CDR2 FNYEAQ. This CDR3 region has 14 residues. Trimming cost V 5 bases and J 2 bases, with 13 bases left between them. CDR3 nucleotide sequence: TGTGCCAGCAGCCATCCTAGCGCCGCCTACGAGCAGTACTTC. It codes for CASSHPSAAYEQYF.

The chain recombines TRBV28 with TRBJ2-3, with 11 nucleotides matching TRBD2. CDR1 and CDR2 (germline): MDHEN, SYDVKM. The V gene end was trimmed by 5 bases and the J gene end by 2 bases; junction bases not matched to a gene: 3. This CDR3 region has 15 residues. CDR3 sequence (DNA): TGTGCCAGCAGTCTGACTAGCGGGGTCACAGATACGCAGTATTTT. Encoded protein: CASSLTSGVTDTQYF. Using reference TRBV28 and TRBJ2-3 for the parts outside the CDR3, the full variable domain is DVKVTQSSRYLVKRTGEKVFLECVQDMDHENMFWYRQDPGLGLRLIYFSYDVKMKEKGDIPEGYSVSREKKERFSLILESASTNQTSMYLCASSLTSGVTDTQYFGPGTRLTVL.

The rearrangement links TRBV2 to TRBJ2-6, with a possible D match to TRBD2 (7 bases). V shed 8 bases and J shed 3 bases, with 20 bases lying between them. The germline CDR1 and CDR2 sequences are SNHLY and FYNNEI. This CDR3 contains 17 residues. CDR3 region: CASGGGRGRIGANVLTF. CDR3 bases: TGTGCCAGCGGGGGGGGACGGGGGCGGATTGGGGCCAACGTCCTGACTTTC.

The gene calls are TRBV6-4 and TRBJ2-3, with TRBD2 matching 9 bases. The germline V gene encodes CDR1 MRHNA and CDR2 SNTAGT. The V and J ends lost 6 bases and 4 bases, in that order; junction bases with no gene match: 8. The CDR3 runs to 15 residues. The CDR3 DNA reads TGTGCCAGCAGACACCAAGCGGGGGGAGCAGATACGCAGTATTTT. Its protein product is CASRHQAGGADTQYF.

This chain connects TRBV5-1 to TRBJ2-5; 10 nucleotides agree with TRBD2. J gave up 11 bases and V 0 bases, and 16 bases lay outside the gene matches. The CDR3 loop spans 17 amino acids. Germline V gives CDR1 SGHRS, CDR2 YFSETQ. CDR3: CASSLALGSGRAGEQYF. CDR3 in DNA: TGCGCCAGCAGCTTGGCCCTAGGCAGCGGGAGGGCCGGGGAGCAGTACTTC.

The CDR3 region has the DNA TGTGCCAGCAGCTTAGTTGTAGACACTGAAGCTTTCTTT. Translated: CASSLVVDTEAFF. This sequence joins TRBV7-9 and TRBJ1-1; no firm D call. Trimming stripped 1 base from V and 3 bases from J, with 6 bases between. CDR1 and CDR2 from the germline V gene are SEHNR and FQNEAQ (reference sequence). The CDR3 is made up of 13 amino acids.

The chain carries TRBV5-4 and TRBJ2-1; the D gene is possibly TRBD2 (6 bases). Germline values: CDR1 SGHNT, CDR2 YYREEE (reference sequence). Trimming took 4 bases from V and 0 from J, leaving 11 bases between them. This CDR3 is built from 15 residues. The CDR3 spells CASSPGGPSYNEQFF. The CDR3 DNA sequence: TGTGCCAGCAGCCCCGGGGGTCCCTCCTACAATGAGCAGTTCTTC.

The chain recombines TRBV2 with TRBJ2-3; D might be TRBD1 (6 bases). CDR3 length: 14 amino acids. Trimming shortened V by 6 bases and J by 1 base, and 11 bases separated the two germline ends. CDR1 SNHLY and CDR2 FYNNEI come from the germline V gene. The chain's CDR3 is CASSLQGGTDTQYF. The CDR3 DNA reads TGTGCCAGCAGCCTACAGGGAGGCACAGATACGCAGTATTTT.

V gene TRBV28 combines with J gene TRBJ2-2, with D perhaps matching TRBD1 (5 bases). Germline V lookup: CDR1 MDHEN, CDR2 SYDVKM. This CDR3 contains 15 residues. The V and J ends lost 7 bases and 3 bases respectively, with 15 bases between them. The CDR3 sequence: CASTKATADTGELFF. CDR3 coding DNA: TGTGCCAGCACCAAGGCGACAGCCGACACCGGGGAGCTGTTTTTT.

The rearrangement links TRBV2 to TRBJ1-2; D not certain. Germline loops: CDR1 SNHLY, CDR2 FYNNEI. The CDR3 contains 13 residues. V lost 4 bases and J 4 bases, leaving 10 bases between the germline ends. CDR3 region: CASSGAAAYGYTF. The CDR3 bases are TGTGCCAGCAGTGGAGCAGCGGCCTATGGCTACACCTTC.